Below, 14 T cell receptor beta chains from the same sample are listed, as sequenced in a study of blood T cell repertoires in COVID-19. Using immunoSEQ multiplex PCR, the repertoire was profiled, and TCRdb retains in-frame clones only, with some absent. The top ten hold less than 8% of the sample, which has 35,000 to 45,000 clones, approximately 90% seen once. Specimen: peripheral blood. These receptors were obtained from a human donor in a cohort sampled during active COVID-19.

V usage is TRBV7-6 and J usage is TRBJ2-5; perhaps TRBD2 as D (6 bases). This CDR3 is 16 amino acids long. The germline V gene has CDR1 SGHVS and CDR2 FNYEAQ. Deletions cut 1 base from V and 7 bases from J, with 19 bases between. In DNA form, the CDR3 reads TGTGCCAGCAGCTTAGTTGGTAGCGGCCGAAAAGCGACCCAGTACTTC. It translates to CASSLVGSGRKATQYF. The whole variable domain, filled in from reference TRBV7-6 and TRBJ2-5, reads GAGVSQSPRYKVTKRGQDVALRCDPISGHVSLYWYRQALGQGPEFLTYFNYEAQQDKSGLPNDRFSAERPEGSISTLTIQRTEQRDSAMYRCASSLVGSGRKATQYFGPGTRLLVL.

This rearrangement joins TRBV20-1 to TRBJ2-5, with D uncertain. Per germline, CDR1 DFQATT and CDR2 SNEGSKA (reference sequence). V lost 3 bases and J lost 3, with 11 bases in between. This CDR3 comprises 13 residues. In nucleotides, the CDR3 is TGCAGTGCTAGTCCAGCAGGAAAAGAGACCCAGTACTTC. Translating it yields CSASPAGKETQYF.

This chain connects TRBV21-1 to TRBJ2-1; the table's TRBD1 call for D was not verified on the DNA. TRBV21-1 is a known pseudogene. CDR3 length: 17 amino acids. The CDR3 DNA is TGTGCCAGCAGCAAAGGGGGTAGGGACAGCCTTGGCAATGAGCAGTTCTTC. The encoded protein is CASSKGGRDSLGNEQFF.

The chain employs TRBV2 and TRBJ1-6; perhaps TRBD1 as D (6 bases). The germline V gene encodes CDR1 SNHLY and CDR2 FYNNEI. The CDR3 contains 14 residues. The V and J ends lost 4 bases and 8 bases respectively, with 12 bases between them. The CDR3: CASSVQGVHSPLHF. Here the CDR3 DNA reads TGTGCCAGCAGTGTACAGGGTGTGCATTCACCCCTCCACTTT.

The chain links TRBV4-1 to TRBJ2-1, with D possibly matching TRBD2 (6 bases). This CDR3 is 16 amino acids long. CDR1 and CDR2 from the germline V gene are MGHRA and YSYEKL. Trimming removed 0 bases from V and 7 bases from J, with 16 bases in between. The CDR3 reads CASSQEVAAYRNEQFF. Here the CDR3 DNA reads TGCGCCAGCAGCCAAGAAGTAGCGGCCTATAGGAATGAGCAGTTCTTC.

As DNA, the CDR3 is TGTGCCAGCAGCGCAGGGGGGTTCAGCGGGGAGCTGTTTTTT. This sequence encodes CASSAGGFSGELFF. V and J are TRBV7-3 and TRBJ2-2; perhaps TRBD1 as D (7 bases). The CDR3 is 14 amino acids. Trimming removed 5 bases at V and 7 bases at J, with 14 bases between. The germline gives CDR1 SGHTA, CDR2 FQGTGA.

This clone has only a few counts. The rearrangement joins TRBV30 to TRBJ2-7; D may be TRBD2 (5 bases). V was clipped by 0 bases and J by 0 bases, with 12 bases between them. CDR1 is GTSNPN, CDR2 SVGIG, per germline (reference sequence). This CDR3 has 15 residues. This chain's CDR3 is CAWSVLSGFSYEQYF. The CDR3 bases are TGTGCCTGGAGTGTACTGTCGGGATTCTCCTACGAGCAGTACTTC.

The DNA of the CDR3 is TGTGCCAGCAGCTTAGCACAGGGGGCTGGTCGGGAGACCCAGTACTTC. It encodes CASSLAQGAGRETQYF. The chain uses TRBV7-9 and TRBJ2-5, with 9 bases matching TRBD1. Germline loops: CDR1 SEHNR, CDR2 FQNEAQ (reference sequence). Germline trimming cut 0 bases from V and 5 bases from J; bases unmatched to any gene: 7. CDR3 length: 16 amino acids.

The sample holds one count of this clone. V gene TRBV27 combines with J gene TRBJ1-4; 10 bases map to TRBD1. With 4 bases clipped from V and 3 bases from J, the junction kept 2 bases outside the gene matches. CDR1 is MNHEY, CDR2 SMNVEV, per germline (reference sequence). The CDR3 runs 15 residues. The CDR3 bases are TGTGCCAGCAGTTCGGACAGGGGGTCTAATGAAAAACTGTTTTTT. This translates into CASSSDRGSNEKLFF. The variable domain in full, with the rest retrieved from reference TRBV27 and TRBJ1-4, is EAQVTQNPRYLITVTGKKLTVTCSQNMNHEYMSWYRQDPGLGLRQIYYSMNVEVTDKGDVPEGYKVSRKEKRNFPLILESPSPNQTSLYFCASSSDRGSNEKLFFGSGTQLSVL.

The J gene is TRBJ2-1, the V gene TRBV20-1; 7 bases map to TRBD2. The germline CDR1 and CDR2 sequences are DFQATT and SNEGSKA (reference sequence). This CDR3 is 15 amino acids long. V shed 3 bases, J shed 3 bases, and the junction held 8 bases outside the gene matches. The CDR3: CSASPRELIYNEQFF. CDR3 DNA: TGCAGTGCTAGTCCGCGGGAGTTGATCTACAATGAGCAGTTCTTC.

This clone was seen once. The V call is TRBV19, the J call TRBJ2-7; TRBD2 matches 7 bases. Germline V CDR1 and CDR2: LNHDA, SQIVND (reference sequence). V was pared by 4 bases and J by 2 bases, with 20 bases of the junction left unmatched. This CDR3 is built from 19 residues. This chain's CDR3 is CASSNLGTRGGGLPYEQYF. The CDR3 nucleotides read TGTGCCAGTAGTAATCTGGGGACGCGCGGCGGGGGTCTTCCCTACGAGCAGTACTTC.

The chain uses TRBV3-1 (or the pseudogene TRBV3-2) and TRBJ2-1; 14 nucleotides align to TRBD2. The CDR3 extends over 15 amino acids. Germline V lookup: CDR1 LGHDT, CDR2 YNNKEL (reference sequence). V dropped 4 bases and J dropped 8; count of bases not matched to a gene: 4. CDR3 in DNA: TGTGCCAGCAGCCTCGGACTAGCGGGAGGTGATGAGCAGTTCTTC. This encodes CASSLGLAGGDEQFF.

Comments on this clone: The DNA is omitted, as the CDR3 cannot be located on it reliably, and the CDR3 follows TCRdb's listing. The chain couples TRBV7-2 to TRBJ2-7; the table's D call TRBD2 went unverified against the DNA. The CDR3 is 11 amino acids in total, end residues counted. Germline CDR1 SGHTA, CDR2 FQGNSA. The CDR3 sequence: CARGYSCEQYF.

The V and J genes are TRBV5-1 and TRBJ2-1; 11 bases are shared with TRBD1. This CDR3 region has 17 residues. The germline V gene has CDR1 SGHRS and CDR2 YFSETQ. V lost 5 bases to trimming and J lost 1 base; unmatched junction nucleotides: 8. The CDR3 protein is CASRGGQGVESYNEQFF. The DNA for the CDR3 is TGCGCCAGCAGGGGGGGACAGGGGGTCGAGTCCTACAATGAGCAGTTCTTC.